These 10 T cell receptor beta chains came from one sample sequenced in a study of OX40 agonist ivuxolimab in advanced cancers. Receptor amplification or capture employed the immunoSEQ multiplex PCR assay. The table comes from immuneACCESS by way of TCRdb, which keeps in-frame sequences with V and J called. Part of the clones is missing from these tables; in studies checked, under half for an unresolved V gene and the rest for unknown reasons. Recorded for this sample are 45,000 to 60,000 clones; 90% to 95% of them occurred a single time. The ten top clones hold 10% to 15% of the sample. The sequences come from CD4+ or CD8+ T cells sorted from blood, collected in a trial of the OX40 agonist ivuxolimab. These receptors all stem from an adult with an advanced solid tumor such as melanoma, head and neck, liver or kidney cancer.

This clone was seen just once. V and J are TRBV6-1 and TRBJ1-2; no definite D call. This CDR3 is 15 amino acids long. Germline loops: CDR1 MNHNS, CDR2 SASEGT. Trimming took off 7 bases at V and 1 base at J, with 16 bases between the two ends. The CDR3 is CASTMVQTVNYGYTF. The CDR3 DNA follows: TGTGCCAGCACGATGGTTCAAACGGTTAACTATGGCTACACCTTC.

This sequence joins TRBV9 and TRBJ1-2, with D possibly matching TRBD1 (6 bases). The length of the CDR3 is 13 residues. V gave up 4 bases and J gave up 8 bases, with 15 bases separating them. The germline V gene has CDR1 SGDLS and CDR2 YYNGEE. The CDR3 nucleotides are TGTGCCAGCAGCCTAACAGGGATGGGCGGCTACACCTTC. Amino acid sequence: CASSLTGMGGYTF.

V usage is TRBV10-3 and J usage is TRBJ2-7; D is uncertain. Trimming pared 10 bases from V and 4 bases from J, leaving 11 bases between. Germline CDR1 is ENHRY and CDR2 is SYGVKD. The CDR3 covers 11 residues. This chain's CDR3 is CATYQRYEQYF. CDR3 bases: TGTGCCACCTATCAGAGGTACGAGCAGTACTTC.

The V call is TRBV28, the J call TRBJ2-2, with 12 bases fitting TRBD2. Germline V gene sequence: CDR1 MDHEN, CDR2 SYDVKM. V was clipped by 5 bases and J by 4 bases; unmatched bases: 5. There are 16 residues in the CDR3. CDR3 sequence: CASSPPSGRGTGELFF. For the CDR3, the DNA is TGTGCCAGCAGTCCCCCTAGCGGGAGGGGCACCGGGGAGCTGTTTTTT.

This chain links TRBV4-2 with TRBJ1-5; D not certain. V lost 0 bases to trimming and J lost 0 bases, with 12 bases between them. The CDR3 is 17 amino acids. Germline V gives CDR1 LGHNA, CDR2 YNFKEQ. Here the CDR3 DNA reads TGTGCCAGCAGCCAAGAACGTGTGTGGAATAGCAATCAGCCCCAGCATTTT. It translates to CASSQERVWNSNQPQHF.

This chain links TRBV27 with TRBJ2-1; TRBD2 might be the D (7 bases). Germline values: CDR1 MNHEY, CDR2 SMNVEV (reference sequence). V dropped 5 bases and J dropped 1 base, with 15 bases sitting between them. The CDR3 consists of 16 residues. For the CDR3, the DNA is TGTGCCAGCAGTCGAGGGGGGGGAGCTTCCTACAATGAGCAGTTCTTC. Its translation: CASSRGGGASYNEQFF.

The J gene is TRBJ2-1, the V gene TRBV11-3; 9 positions agree with TRBD2. This CDR3 is 14 amino acids long. The V gene end was trimmed by 2 bases and the J gene end by 7 bases; junction bases not matched to a gene: 3. The V gene's germline CDR1 is SGHNT and CDR2 YENEEA. CDR3 nucleotides: TGTGCCAGCAGCTTACAAGCGGGAGGAAATGAGCAGTTCTTC. This codes for CASSLQAGGNEQFF.

This clone came up once. The chain couples TRBV10-3 to TRBJ2-5; TRBD1 matches at 7 bases. V gave up 6 bases and J gave up 5 bases; unmatched junction bases: 6. Germline assignment: CDR1 ENHRY and CDR2 SYGVKD. The CDR3 runs to 13 residues. CDR3 loop: CAIRRGGAETQYF. CDR3 nucleotides: TGTGCCATCAGACGAGGGGGCGCGGAGACCCAGTACTTC.

This clone was seen more than once but under ten times. The chain is built from TRBV7-6 and TRBJ2-1; D unclear. The CDR3 spans 12 residues. Germline CDR1 and CDR2: SGHVS and FNYEAQ. Between the trimmed V and J ends, which lost 5 bases and 7 bases, there was a span of 9 bases. For the CDR3, the DNA is TGTGCCAGCAGCCCACCAAAGAATGAGCAGTTCTTC. It yields the protein CASSPPKNEQFF.

The chain joins TRBV5-1 to TRBJ2-7, with 9 bases aligning to TRBD1. Germline V gene sequence: CDR1 SGHRS, CDR2 YFSETQ. J lost 4 bases, V lost 4 bases, and 6 bases had no gene match. The CDR3 totals 14 residues. The CDR3 protein is CASSERTGEYEQYF. Here the CDR3 DNA reads TGCGCCAGCAGCGAAAGGACAGGGGAGTACGAGCAGTACTTC.